Following are 18 T cell receptor beta chains from one sample sequenced in a study of T-cell memory formation after mild COVID-19 (dated by TCRdb to about 2021). Libraries were prepared through 5' RACE. The reads were generated on an Illumina NovaSeq 6000. In-frame beta chains were kept once TCRdb had trimmed the public reads at Q25 with fastp and called clones with MiXCR. All rows with the same CDR3 protein become a single entry with the most common DNA and genes. In this sample the table shows about 240,000 distinct CDR3 sequences, more than 8% of which occur a single time. 20% to 25% of the sample lies in the top ten. Sequencing was carried out using PBMCs or a T cell subset sorted from them (not recorded which). The receptors were sampled from a man between 18 and 35 years old who had mild COVID-19 (a few samples of this study predate the infection). The sample titles of this study are shuffled in the database, so cell type and time point are left out; the donor was told from shared clones.

This clonotype showed up many times. This rearrangement joins TRBV6-6 to TRBJ2-7; D gene unclear. Trimming removed 6 bases at V and 3 bases at J, with 6 bases between. Germline values: CDR1 MNHNY, CDR2 SVGAGI (reference sequence). The CDR3 runs to 11 residues. CDR3 sequence reads: CASSLVYEQYF. CDR3 sequence (DNA): TGTGCCAGCAGCTTAGTCTACGAGCAGTACTTC.

The CDR3 here is CAISESYRDYEQYV. The CDR3 coding sequence is TGTGCCATCAGTGAGTCGTACAGGGACTACGAGCAGTACGTC. V and J are TRBV10-3 and TRBJ2-7; D may be TRBD1 (6 bases). The germline V and J ends were trimmed by 0 bases and 3 bases, with 9 bases remaining between them. The CDR3 length is 14 residues. The germline CDR1 and CDR2 sequences are ENHRY and SYGVKD.

The sample holds a few counts of this clonotype. J is TRBJ2-2 and V is TRBV12-5; a possible D gene is TRBD1 (5 bases). Germline V CDR1 and CDR2: LGHNT, FRNRAP. The V end lost 0 bases, the J end lost 5 bases, and 10 bases lay between the germline ends. The CDR3 sequence is 15 residues long. As DNA, the CDR3 is TGTGCTAGTGGTTTGGTACTGCAGGGTACCGGGGAGCTGTTTTTT. Translating gives CASGLVLQGTGELFF.

This clonotype was found a few times. This CDR3 reads CASSQEQGTGEKLFF. The CDR3 region has the DNA TGCGCCAGCAGCCAAGAACAGGGTACGGGCGAAAAACTGTTTTTT. The rearrangement joins TRBV4-1 to TRBJ1-4; D might be TRBD1 (6 bases). The V gene's germline CDR1 is MGHRA and CDR2 YSYEKL. The CDR3 totals 15 residues. V was trimmed by 0 bases and J by 8 bases, leaving 13 bases between them.

This clonotype has ten or more counts. V usage is TRBV7-8 and J usage is TRBJ2-1; the D is unclear. The V end lost 6 bases, the J end lost 9 bases, and 9 bases lay between the germline ends. Germline CDR1 reads SGHVS; CDR2 reads FQNEAQ. This CDR3 region has 11 residues. The CDR3 DNA follows: TGTGCCAGCAGTTACTCCGGTGAGCAGTTCTTC. Amino acids: CASSYSGEQFF.

This clonotype was recorded a few times. V and J are TRBV10-3 and TRBJ2-5, with TRBD2 identical over 8 bases. CDR3 length equals 14 residues. The germline V gene has CDR1 ENHRY and CDR2 SYGVKD. J lost 5 bases, V lost 5 bases, and 7 bases had no gene match. The CDR3 DNA sequence: TGTGCCATCAGTACCGGGGGGGCGCTCGAGACCCAGTACTTC. Translation: CAISTGGALETQYF.

In its sample, this clonotype was seen many times. J is TRBJ2-3 and V is TRBV5-5; D might be TRBD1 (5 bases). V was pared by 0 bases and J by 0 bases, with 11 bases between. CDR3 length equals 16 residues. Germline V gene lookup returns CDR1 SGHKS and CDR2 YYEKEE (reference sequence). The CDR3: CASSLASPGSTDTQYF. The CDR3 DNA follows: TGTGCCAGCAGCTTGGCCTCTCCAGGGAGCACAGATACGCAGTATTTT.

Ten or more counts support this clonotype. The chain combines TRBV5-1 with TRBJ2-3; 8 bases match TRBD2. Germline V gives CDR1 SGHRS, CDR2 YFSETQ. Trimming took 0 bases from V and 6 from J; bases not matched to a gene: 9. This CDR3 spans 16 amino acids. CDR3 bases: TGCGCCAGCAGCTTGGCCGGCGGGGGGCCCGTGGATACGCAGTATTTT. This gives the protein CASSLAGGGPVDTQYF.

This clonotype was detected only a few times. In DNA form, the CDR3 reads TGTGCCAGCAGCTCCCCGGCAGGGGGGGCCCCCGGGGAGCTGTTTTTT. Translating it yields CASSSPAGGAPGELFF. The rearrangement uses TRBV7-8 and TRBJ2-2; either TRBD1 or TRBD2 may fit D (7 bases each). Germline V lookup: CDR1 SGHVS, CDR2 FQNEAQ. The CDR3 consists of 16 residues. V dropped 4 bases and J dropped 6 bases, with 18 bases sitting between them.

This chain uses TRBV7-2 with TRBJ2-7, with TRBD1 identical over 7 bases. Germline lookup yields CDR1 SGHTA and CDR2 FQGNSA. This CDR3 has 13 residues. Germline trimming cut 5 bases from V and 9 bases from J; bases unmatched to any gene: 10. CDR3 loop: CASSLGTARGQYF. Written as DNA, the CDR3 is TGTGCCAGCAGCCTAGGGACAGCCCGAGGGCAGTACTTC.

This clonotype has a count of ten or more. V gene TRBV6-5 combines with J gene TRBJ2-7; D is uncertain. V was shortened by 2 bases and J by 6 bases, with 8 bases between the two germline ends. Per the germline V gene, CDR1 is MNHEY and CDR2 is SVGAGI. The CDR3 contains 12 residues. The DNA for the CDR3 is TGTGCCAGCAGTTACAGGGCTGGCGAGCAGTACTTC. This sequence encodes CASSYRAGEQYF.

Ten or more counts support this clonotype. The V call is TRBV15, the J call TRBJ2-5; possibly TRBD2 for D (6 bases). V lost 6 bases to trimming and J lost 5 bases, with 10 bases between them. The CDR3 sequence is 12 residues long. Germline assignment: CDR1 LNHNV and CDR2 YYDKDF (reference sequence). CDR3 sequence reads: CATRGGGETQYF. CDR3 in DNA: TGTGCCACCAGGGGGGGTGGGGAGACCCAGTACTTC.

This clonotype appeared a few times. The genes are TRBV5-1 and TRBJ2-3; D may be TRBD2 (5 bases). The CDR3 has 11 residues. The ends were cut back, 7 bases at V and 8 bases at J, with 11 bases in the middle. CDR1 is SGHRS and CDR2 is YFSETQ in the germline V gene. CDR3 coding DNA: TGCGCCAGCTGGTTAGAGGGTACGCAGTATTTT. Encoded protein: CASWLEGTQYF. The complete variable domain, with remaining parts taken from reference TRBV5-1 and TRBJ2-3, reads KAGVTQTPRYLIKTRGQQVTLSCSPISGHRSVSWYQQTPGQGLQFLFEYFSETQRNKGNFPGRFSGRQFSNSRSEMNVSTLELGDSALYLCASWLEGTQYFGPGTRLTVL.

At least ten counts were recorded for this clonotype. The CDR3 loop reads CASSLGVGTAYEQYV. The CDR3 DNA sequence: TGTGCCAGCAGCTTGGGCGTGGGTACTGCCTACGAGCAGTACGTC. The J gene is TRBJ2-7, the V gene TRBV7-2, with unresolved D. CDR3 length: 15 residues. V was shortened by 3 bases and J by 2 bases, with 14 bases between the two germline ends. Per germline, CDR1 SGHTA and CDR2 FQGNSA.

The V call is TRBV12-3 or TRBV12-4, the J call TRBJ2-4, with 7 bases that match TRBD1. The CDR3 has 16 residues. Losses at the gene ends were 2 bases for V and 3 bases for J; bases not matched to a gene: 7. CDR3 protein: CASSLRVQGSKNIQYF. As DNA, the CDR3 is TGTGCCAGCAGTTTAAGAGTACAGGGGAGCAAAAACATTCAGTACTTC.

The chain combines TRBV2 with TRBJ2-7, with D unclear. Trimming stripped 2 bases from V and 6 bases from J, with 14 bases between. Germline CDR1 SNHLY, CDR2 FYNNEI. The CDR3 covers 14 residues. Here the CDR3 DNA reads TGTGCCAGCAGTGAACGTAGGGCTGGTCCCGAGCAGTACTTC. Translation: CASSERRAGPEQYF.

In this sample, this clonotype turned up many times. The rearrangement joins TRBV3-1 to TRBJ2-7; D remains unclear. The CDR3 totals 14 residues. The V end lost 1 base, the J end lost 0 bases, and 7 bases lay between the germline ends. Per the germline V gene, CDR1 is LGHDT and CDR2 is YNNKEL (reference sequence). The DNA of the CDR3 is TGTGCCAGCAGCCAAGTTCCGGCCTCCTACGAGCAGTACTTC. It encodes CASSQVPASYEQYF.

The rearrangement uses TRBV12-5 and TRBJ1-2; 8 nucleotides line up with TRBD1. The J segment lost 4 bases and the V segment lost 2 bases, leaving 6 bases of the junction unmatched. The germline V gene has CDR1 LGHNT and CDR2 FRNRAP. There are 15 residues in the CDR3. CDR3 in amino acids: CASGLTSGTGYGYTF. The CDR3 DNA sequence: TGTGCTAGTGGTTTGACCTCCGGGACAGGCTATGGCTACACCTTC.